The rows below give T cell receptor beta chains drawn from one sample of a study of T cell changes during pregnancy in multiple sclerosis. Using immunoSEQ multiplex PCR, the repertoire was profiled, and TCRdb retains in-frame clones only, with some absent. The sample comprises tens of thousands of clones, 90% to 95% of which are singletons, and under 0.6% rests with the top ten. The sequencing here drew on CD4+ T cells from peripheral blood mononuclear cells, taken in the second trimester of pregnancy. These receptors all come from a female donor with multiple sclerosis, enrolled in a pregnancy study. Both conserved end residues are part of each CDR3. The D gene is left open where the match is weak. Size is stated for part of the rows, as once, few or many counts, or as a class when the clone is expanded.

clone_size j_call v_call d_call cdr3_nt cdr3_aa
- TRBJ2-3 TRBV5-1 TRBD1 TGCGCCAGCAGCTTGGAAGGGGGCTCAGATACGCAGTATTTT CASSLEGGSDTQYF
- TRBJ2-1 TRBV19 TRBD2 TGTGCCATAGCCCCAGCGGGACTCTACAATGAGCAGTTCTTC CAIAPAGLYNEQFF
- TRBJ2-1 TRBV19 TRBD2 TGTGCCAGTAGTATTGGAGAACGGACTAGCAGATACAATGAGCAGTTCTTC CASSIGERTSRYNEQFF
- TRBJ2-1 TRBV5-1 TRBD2 TGCGCCAGTACCTTGACTAGCGGGAGTAATGAGCAGTTCTTC CASTLTSGSNEQFF
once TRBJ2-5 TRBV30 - TGTGCCTGGAGTTCCTCGGGGACCCAGTACTTC CAWSSSGTQYF
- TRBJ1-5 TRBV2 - TGTGCCAGCAGTGAATTAGGGGCCAATCAGCCCCAGCATTTT CASSELGANQPQHF
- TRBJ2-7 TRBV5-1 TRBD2 TGCGCCAGCAGCTGGGTTCCCCCCAGCGGGGGCTCGGGGGAGCAGTACTTC CASSWVPPSGGSGEQYF
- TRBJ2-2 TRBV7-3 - TGTGCCAGCAGCGACCCTGGGGCCAAAGGGGACACCGGGGAGCTGTTTTTT CASSDPGAKGDTGELFF
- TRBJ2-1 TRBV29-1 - TGCAGCGTTGAAGGTCGGGAGAGGATCTTC CSVEGRERIF
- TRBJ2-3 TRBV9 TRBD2 TGTGCCAGCAGCGTAGGAGGTGGGGGGGGCACAGATACGCAGTATTTT CASSVGGGGGTDTQYF
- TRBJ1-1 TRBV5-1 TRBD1 TGCGCCAGCGGACAGGGAGGACGGAACACTGAAGCTTTCTTT CASGQGGRNTEAFF
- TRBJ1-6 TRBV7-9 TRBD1 TGTGCCAGCAGCCCCCCGGGACAGGGGAGTTCACCCCTCCACTTT CASSPPGQGSSPLHF
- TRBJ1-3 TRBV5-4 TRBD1 TGTGCCAGCAGCCGAGGGGGCGCCGACGGAAACACCATATATTTT CASSRGGADGNTIYF
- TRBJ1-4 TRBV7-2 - TGTGCCAGCAGCTTAGAGGTCGGGGGGCGTAATGAAAAACTGTTTTTT CASSLEVGGRNEKLFF
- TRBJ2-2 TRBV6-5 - TGTGCCAGCAGCAGGGTAGGGTTCGCCGGGGAGCTGTTTTTT CASSRVGFAGELFF
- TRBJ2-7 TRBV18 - TGTGCCAGCTCTGGCATGTCCTACGAGCAGTACTTC CASSGMSYEQYF
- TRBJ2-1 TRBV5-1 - TGCGCCAGCACTAGCCCGTACAATGAGCAGTTCTTC CASTSPYNEQFF
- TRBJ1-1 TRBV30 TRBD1 TGTGCCTGGGGAAAGGACAGGGGGCCTACTGAAGCTTTCTTT CAWGKDRGPTEAFF
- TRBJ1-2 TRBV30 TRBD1 TGTGCCTGGAGGGTTACCGGGACAGGGAATAGTGGCTACACCTTC CAWRVTGTGNSGYTF
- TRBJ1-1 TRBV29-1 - TGCAGCGTTCAGGAGAACACTGAAGCTTTCTTT CSVQENTEAFF